This T cell receptor beta chain was identified during a study of a mutant IDH1 vaccine in newly diagnosed glioma. Study context: The patients received vaccinations eight times, in weeks 1, 3, 5, 7, 11, 15, 19 and 23.

Described time point: week 5, during vaccination. Vaccination comprised doses that each held 300 ug of mutant IDH1 20-mer peptide, plus topical imiquimod. This table comes from immunoSEQ multiplex PCR, and its TCRdb copy is limited to in-frame clones, with some not included. The sample lists around 78,000 clones, over 75% occurring once. In regard to this clone: Its antigen is undetermined.

CDR3 length: 16 amino acids. Germline assignment: CDR1 SGHDT and CDR2 YYEEEE. V lost 0 bases, J lost 8 bases, and 19 bases lay in between. The rearrangement uses TRBV5-6 and TRBJ2-3, with a weak D call TRBD1 (6 bases). The sequenced sample was PBMCs, obtained from a glioma patient whose treatment included an IDH1 peptide vaccine. The TCR was taken from a woman between 45 and 60 years old with glioma. The CDR3 DNA follows: TGTGCCAGCAGCTTGGACAGGGCCGCGTGGCCAGGTACGCAGTATTTT. Its translation: CASSLDRAAWPGTQYF.